Below are 12 T cell receptor beta chains sequenced from a single sample in a study of OX40 agonist ivuxolimab in advanced cancers. Sequenced by immunoSEQ multiplex PCR; TCRdb stores in-frame clones only, minus some. The sample gives fewer than 70,000 clones, more than 65% of which show up once; 2% to 2.5% is in the top ten. The starting material was CD4+ or CD8+ T cells sorted from blood, obtained in a trial of the OX40 agonist ivuxolimab. These receptor sequences come from an adult with an advanced solid tumor such as melanoma, head and neck, liver or kidney cancer.

This chain joins TRBV7-2 and TRBJ1-1; weak D call: TRBD1 (6 bases). The CDR3 runs 16 residues. The germline CDR1 and CDR2 sequences are SGHTA and FQGNSA. Trimming took off 4 bases at V and 0 bases at J, with 15 bases between the two ends. Written as DNA, the CDR3 is TGTGCCAGCAGCTCCCGAGGGGGGAACATGAACACTGAAGCTTTCTTT. Translation gives CASSSRGGNMNTEAFF.

V gene TRBV6-1 combines with J gene TRBJ2-3; 9 bases match TRBD2. The CDR3 runs to 16 residues. Trimming took 2 bases from V and 2 from J; bases not matched to a gene: 5. Germline values: CDR1 MNHNS, CDR2 SASEGT. The chain's CDR3 is CASSERLAGPTDTQYF. The DNA of the CDR3 is TGTGCCAGCAGTGAACGGCTAGCGGGGCCCACAGATACGCAGTATTTT.

CDR3 nucleotides: TGCGCCAGCAGCTTGGCTAGCGGGAGCTCCTACGAGCAGTACTTC. Its protein is CASSLASGSSYEQYF. This chain connects TRBV5-1 to TRBJ2-7; 10 nucleotides line up with TRBD2. This CDR3 contains 15 residues. Germline CDR1 reads SGHRS; CDR2 reads YFSETQ. After removal of 0 bases from V and 0 bases from J, the junction contained 0 bases not matched to a gene.

The chain is built from TRBV7-2 and TRBJ2-3, with 12 positions matching TRBD2. This CDR3 has 19 residues. CDR1 is SGHTA, CDR2 FQGNSA, per germline. J lost 6 bases, V lost 3 bases, and 16 bases had no gene match. As DNA, the CDR3 is TGTGCCAGCAGCTTCAGGCCGAGAGGCCTAGCGGGGGGGCTGGATACGCAGTATTTT. Encoded protein: CASSFRPRGLAGGLDTQYF. Based on the CDR3 plus reference TRBV7-2 and TRBJ2-3, the full variable domain is GAGVSQSPSNKVTEKGKDVELRCDPISGHTALYWYRQSLGQGLEFLIYFQGNSAPDKSGLPSDRFSAERTGGSVSTLTIQRTQQEDSAVYLCASSFRPRGLAGGLDTQYFGPGTRLTVL.

V usage is TRBV5-1 and J usage is TRBJ2-5; the match to TRBD1 covers 8 bases. Germline V gene lookup returns CDR1 SGHRS and CDR2 YFSETQ. V dropped 2 bases and J dropped 5; count of bases not matched to a gene: 5. The CDR3 runs to 14 residues. CDR3 coding DNA: TGCGCCAGCAGCTTACAGGACAGGGTGGAGACCCAGTACTTC. Encoded protein: CASSLQDRVETQYF.

The genes are TRBV27 and TRBJ2-1; no clear D gene. There are 13 residues in the CDR3. The V end was cut by 1 base, the J end by 6 bases, with 7 bases between. Germline lookup yields CDR1 MNHEY and CDR2 SMNVEV (reference sequence). For the CDR3, the DNA is TGTGCCAGCAGTTTATTTTGGATCAATGAGCAGTTCTTC. Translated: CASSLFWINEQFF.

This chain uses TRBV6-1 with TRBJ1-1, with 8 bases identical to TRBD1. CDR3 length: 15 amino acids. Unmatched junction bases numbered 8, after V lost 7 bases and J lost 1 base. Germline V gene sequence: CDR1 MNHNS, CDR2 SASEGT. As DNA, the CDR3 is TGTGCCAGCAATCCTTGGACAGGGCAGAACACTGAAGCTTTCTTT. The encoded protein is CASNPWTGQNTEAFF.

The chain recombines TRBV9 with TRBJ1-5; maybe TRBD1 (5 bases). This CDR3 spans 13 amino acids. Germline assignment: CDR1 SGDLS and CDR2 YYNGEE. V was clipped by 2 bases and J by 4 bases, with 7 bases between them. CDR3 nucleotide sequence: TGTGCCAGCAGCGTTCAGGGTAATCAGCCCCAGCATTTT. Amino acids: CASSVQGNQPQHF. The full variable domain, in which reference TRBV9 and TRBJ1-5 provide the parts outside the CDR3, is DSGVTQTPKHLITATGQRVTLRCSPRSGDLSVYWYQQSLDQGLQFLIQYYNGEERAKGNILERFSAQQFPDLHSELNLSSLELGDSALYFCASSVQGNQPQHFGDGTRLSIL.

This rearrangement joins TRBV9 to TRBJ1-6, with a weak D call TRBD1 (5 bases). V lost 4 bases and J 3 bases, leaving 20 bases between the germline ends. This CDR3 spans 18 amino acids. CDR1 SGDLS and CDR2 YYNGEE come from the germline V gene. This CDR3 reads CASSPSGSAGHYNSPLHF. For the CDR3, the DNA is TGTGCCAGCAGCCCTAGCGGGTCGGCAGGGCACTATAATTCACCCCTCCACTTT.

The V and J genes are TRBV18 and TRBJ1-2; weak D call: TRBD1 (6 bases). The germline V and J ends were trimmed by 5 bases and 4 bases, with 8 bases remaining between them. CDR1 is KGHSH and CDR2 is LQKENI in the germline V gene. The CDR3 consists of 12 residues. The chain's CDR3 is CASSAGVYGYTF. As DNA, the CDR3 is TGTGCCAGCTCAGCAGGGGTCTATGGCTACACCTTC. Complete variable domain (other parts from reference TRBV18 and TRBJ1-2): NAGVMQNPRHLVRRRGQEARLRCSPMKGHSHVYWYRQLPEEGLKFMVYLQKENIIDESGMPKERFSAEFPKEGPSILRIQQVVRGDSAAYFCASSAGVYGYTFGSGTRLTVV.

The genes are TRBV21-1 and TRBJ2-5; the DNA was not compared with TRBD1, the D call given in the table. TRBV21-1 is a pseudogene. This CDR3 has 15 residues. The CDR3 spells CASSKGGGIQETQYF. As DNA, the CDR3 is TGTGCCAGCAGCAAAGGGGGCGGCATCCAAGAGACCCAGTACTTC.

The rearrangement links TRBV5-1 to TRBJ1-1; the D gene is possibly TRBD1 (5 bases). Trimming cost V 1 base and J 6 bases, with 13 bases left between them. The CDR3 runs 14 residues. Germline CDR1 SGHRS, CDR2 YFSETQ. In nucleotides, the CDR3 is TGCGCCAGCAGCTTGAGGCAGGGTCTCGCTGAAGCTTTCTTT. This codes for CASSLRQGLAEAFF.